These 16 T cell receptor beta chains came from one sample sequenced in a study of blood T cell repertoires in COVID-19. Clones were sequenced by immunoSEQ multiplex PCR, and TCRdb holds only the in-frame ones, with some missing. The table shows 300,000 to 350,000 clones, with approximately 90% occurring only once. Specimen: peripheral blood. The origin of the receptors is a man younger than 35 with active or convalescent COVID-19.

The genes are TRBV29-1 and TRBJ2-3, with D perhaps TRBD2 (6 bases). This CDR3 region has 13 residues. V gave up 5 bases and J gave up 4 bases, with 13 bases separating them. The germline CDR1 and CDR2 sequences are SQVTM and ANQGSEA. The CDR3 sequence: CSVSGGEPDTQYF. The CDR3, as DNA: TGCAGCGTTTCTGGCGGGGAGCCAGATACGCAGTATTTT.

This clone was detected a few times. V usage is TRBV12-5 and J usage is TRBJ2-5, with D perhaps matching TRBD1 (6 bases). The CDR3 length is 15 residues. The V gene lost 9 bases and the J gene lost 1 base, with 18 bases spanning the gap. In germline, CDR1 is LGHNT, CDR2 FRNRAP. The CDR3 region has the DNA TGTGCTAGCGAACCAGGGGAAGGACGCCAAGAGACCCAGTACTTC. Its protein is CASEPGEGRQETQYF.

The V call is TRBV5-1, the J call TRBJ1-1; tentative D call: TRBD1 (6 bases). This CDR3 contains 14 residues. V lost 4 bases to trimming and J lost 4 bases, with 14 bases between them. Germline CDR1 is SGHRS and CDR2 is YFSETQ. CDR3 sequence reads: CASSPTGVSTEAFF. In DNA form, the CDR3 reads TGCGCCAGCAGCCCGACAGGCGTGTCCACTGAAGCTTTCTTT.

The chain links TRBV12-5 to TRBJ2-1; 13 bases agree with TRBD2. The germline CDR1 and CDR2 sequences are LGHNT and FRNRAP. After removal of 2 bases from V and 0 bases from J, the junction contained 10 bases not matched to a gene. There are 20 residues in the CDR3. CDR3 DNA sequence: TGTGCTAGTGGTTTGCCACCGGGACTAGCGGGGTTGGGCTCCTACAATGAGCAGTTCTTC. Its protein product is CASGLPPGLAGLGSYNEQFF.

This clone appeared once. J is TRBJ2-1 and V is TRBV7-9, with 10 bases fitting TRBD2. This CDR3 is 14 amino acids long. Germline V gene data show CDR1 as SEHNR and CDR2 as FQNEAQ (reference sequence). V gave up 8 bases and J gave up 6 bases; unmatched junction bases: 7. CDR3 sequence (DNA): TGTGCCAGCCGGAGCGGGGGGGCTGGCAATGAGCAGTTCTTC. Translating it yields CASRSGGAGNEQFF.

The CDR3 is CASSQSQGNQPQHF. In nucleotides, the CDR3 is TGCGCCAGCAGCCAATCGCAGGGCAATCAGCCCCAGCATTTT. The rearrangement joins TRBV4-3 to TRBJ1-5; D gene unclear. Per germline, CDR1 LGHNA and CDR2 YSLEER. The CDR3 totals 14 residues. V was clipped by 2 bases and J by 2 bases, with 7 bases between them.

This chain connects TRBV11-2 to TRBJ2-7; 8 bases align to TRBD1. The CDR3 runs 14 residues. J was trimmed by 3 bases and V by 1 base; bases with no gene match: 2. The germline gives CDR1 SGHAT, CDR2 FQNNGV. CDR3 protein: CASSLVRGHYEQYF. For the CDR3, the DNA is TGTGCCAGCAGCTTAGTCAGGGGGCACTACGAGCAGTACTTC.

The chain couples TRBV2 to TRBJ2-5, with 13 bases aligning to TRBD2. Germline V gives CDR1 SNHLY, CDR2 FYNNEI. V gave up 3 bases and J gave up 5 bases; unmatched junction bases: 6. CDR3 length: 16 amino acids. In DNA, the CDR3 is TGTGCCAGCAGTGATACTAGCGGGGGGGCCGAGGAGACCCAGTACTTC. It is translated as CASSDTSGGAEETQYF. Using reference TRBV2 and TRBJ2-5 for the parts outside the CDR3, the full variable domain is EPEVTQTPSHQVTQMGQEVILRCVPISNHLYFYWYRQILGQKVEFLVSFYNNEISEKSEIFDDQFSVERPDGSNFTLKIRSTKLEDSAMYFCASSDTSGGAEETQYFGPGTRLLVL.

This chain links TRBV29-1 with TRBJ2-7; the match to TRBD1 covers 9 bases. The CDR3 extends over 15 amino acids. The J segment lost 1 base and the V segment lost 5 bases, leaving 9 bases of the junction unmatched. Germline CDR1 SQVTM, CDR2 ANQGSEA. Written as DNA, the CDR3 is TGCAGCGTTTCTAGAGGGGGGACAGGGTCCTACGAGCAGTACTTC. As protein: CSVSRGGTGSYEQYF.

The chain links TRBV18 to TRBJ2-7; TRBD2 matches 13 bases. V shed 6 bases and J 4 bases; nucleotides not matched to a gene: 9. Germline V CDR1 and CDR2: KGHSH, LQKENI. The CDR3 is made up of 16 amino acids. CDR3 in amino acids: CASSQLAGGPSYEQYF. The CDR3 DNA is TGTGCCAGCTCTCAACTAGCGGGGGGGCCGTCGTACGAGCAGTACTTC.

The chain recombines TRBV5-1 with TRBJ1-6; D is ambiguous. Germline V gene data show CDR1 as SGHRS and CDR2 as YFSETQ. V shed 0 bases and J shed 6 bases, with 10 bases lying between them. The CDR3 is 15 residues long. The CDR3 protein is CASSLDGVGNSPLHF. CDR3 nucleotide sequence: TGCGCCAGCAGCTTGGACGGGGTGGGTAATTCACCCCTCCACTTT.

The chain combines TRBV4-1 with TRBJ2-1, with TRBD2 identical over 8 bases. J was trimmed by 3 bases and V by 3 bases; bases with no gene match: 7. CDR1 and CDR2 from the germline V gene are MGHRA and YSYEKL. The CDR3 consists of 16 residues. CDR3 nucleotide sequence: TGCGCCAGCAGCCAGGGAGCGGGAGTGGGCTACAATGAGCAGTTCTTC. It encodes CASSQGAGVGYNEQFF.

The chain has TRBV3-1 (or the pseudogene TRBV3-2) and TRBJ2-7; TRBD2 aligns across 11 bases. The germline gives CDR1 LGHDT, CDR2 YNNKEL (reference sequence). V shed 1 base, J shed 2 bases, and the junction held 1 base outside the gene matches. The CDR3 is made up of 15 amino acids. CDR3 DNA: TGTGCCAGCAGCCAAGCACTAGCGGGAGCCTACGAGCAGTACTTC. It encodes CASSQALAGAYEQYF.

The chain joins TRBV5-1 to TRBJ1-2, with D perhaps matching TRBD1 (5 bases). Looked up from germline, CDR1 is SGHRS and CDR2 is YFSETQ. CDR3 length: 13 amino acids. V was shortened by 8 bases and J by 5 bases, with 16 bases between the two germline ends. DNA for the CDR3: TGCGCCAGTACCCCAGGGACTTATTATGGCTACACCTTC. This sequence encodes CASTPGTYYGYTF. The full variable domain, its missing parts supplied by reference TRBV5-1 and TRBJ1-2, is KAGVTQTPRYLIKTRGQQVTLSCSPISGHRSVSWYQQTPGQGLQFLFEYFSETQRNKGNFPGRFSGRQFSNSRSEMNVSTLELGDSALYLCASTPGTYYGYTFGSGTRLTVV.

This CDR3 is CASSRGLDYSYEQYF. CDR3 bases: TGTGCCAGCAGCCGAGGGTTGGACTATTCCTACGAGCAGTACTTC. The chain recombines TRBV2 with TRBJ2-7, with a weak D call TRBD2 (6 bases). Germline V gene lookup returns CDR1 SNHLY and CDR2 FYNNEI. The CDR3 totals 15 residues. Trimming stripped 6 bases from V and 1 base from J, with 16 bases between. Together with reference TRBV2 and TRBJ2-7, the CDR3 gives the full variable domain: EPEVTQTPSHQVTQMGQEVILRCVPISNHLYFYWYRQILGQKVEFLVSFYNNEISEKSEIFDDQFSVERPDGSNFTLKIRSTKLEDSAMYFCASSRGLDYSYEQYFGPGTRLTVT.

A single count supports this clone. The chain recombines TRBV19 with TRBJ2-2; D is possibly TRBD1 (5 bases). Looked up from germline, CDR1 is LNHDA and CDR2 is SQIVND (reference sequence). V was clipped by 3 bases and J by 6 bases, with 17 bases between them. The CDR3 spans 16 residues. The CDR3 coding sequence is TGTGCCAGTAGTATGATCGGTGGAAAAGGGGCCGGGGAGCTGTTTTTT. This gives the protein CASSMIGGKGAGELFF.